This T cell receptor beta chain was recorded in a study of identical twins. Each CDR3 protein is one row after TCRdb ran MiXCR on the 5' RACE reads. Counted here are about 200,000 distinct CDR3 sequences, approximately 9% occurring once; the ten biggest clones make up just over 5%. Study-wide results and caveats: Zero-insertion findings could be partly confounded by invariant cells (MAIT and iNKT cells). Conclusions rested on cross-sectional statistics rather than following the same donors.

This clonotype turned up a few times. Its antigen is unidentified. The sequenced material came from memory (CD45RO+) T cells sorted from blood. This sequence was found in a woman aged 18 to 35 in good health.

The CDR3 reads CASSSYSSSYEQYF. For the CDR3, the DNA is TGTGCCAGCAGCTCCTACTCGAGCTCCTACGAGCAGTACTTC. This sequence joins TRBV7-2 and TRBJ2-7; unclear D gene. CDR3 size: 14 residues. CDR1 is SGHTA and CDR2 is FQGNSA in the germline V gene. V was shortened by 4 bases and J by 0 bases, with 10 bases between the two germline ends.